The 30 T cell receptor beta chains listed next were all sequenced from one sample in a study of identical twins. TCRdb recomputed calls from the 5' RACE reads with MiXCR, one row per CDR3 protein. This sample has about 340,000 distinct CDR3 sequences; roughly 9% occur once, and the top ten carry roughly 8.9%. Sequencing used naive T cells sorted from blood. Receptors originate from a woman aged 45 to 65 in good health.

The CDR3, as DNA: TGTGCCAGCAGCTTAAATCCCCCCGGGAGCGATTACAATGAGCAGTTCTTC. This sequence encodes CASSLNPPGSDYNEQFF. V gene TRBV7-3 combines with J gene TRBJ2-1, with D possibly matching TRBD2 (6 bases). In germline, CDR1 is SGHTA, CDR2 FQGTGA. CDR3 length: 17 amino acids. V was cut by 1 base and J by 4 bases, with 17 bases left in between.

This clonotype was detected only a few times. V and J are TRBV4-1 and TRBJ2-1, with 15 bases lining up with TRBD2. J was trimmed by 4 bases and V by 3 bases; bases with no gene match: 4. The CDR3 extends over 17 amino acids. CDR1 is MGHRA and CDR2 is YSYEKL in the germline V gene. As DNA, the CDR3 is TGCGCCAGCAGCCAGGACGGGACTAGCGGGAGGTACAATGAGCAGTTCTTC. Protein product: CASSQDGTSGRYNEQFF.

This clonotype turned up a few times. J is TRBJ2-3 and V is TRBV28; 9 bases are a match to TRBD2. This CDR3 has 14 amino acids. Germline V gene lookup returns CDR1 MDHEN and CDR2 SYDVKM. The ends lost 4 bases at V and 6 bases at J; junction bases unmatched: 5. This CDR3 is CASSWRGRGDTQYF. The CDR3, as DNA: TGTGCCAGCAGTTGGCGCGGGAGGGGTGATACGCAGTATTTT.

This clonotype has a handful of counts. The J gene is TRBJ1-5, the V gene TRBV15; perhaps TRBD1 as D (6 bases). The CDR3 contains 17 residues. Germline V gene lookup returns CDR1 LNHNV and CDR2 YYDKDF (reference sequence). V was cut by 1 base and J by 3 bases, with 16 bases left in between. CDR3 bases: TGTGCCACCAGCAGAGCACTGATCCGGGACACCAATCAGCCCCAGCATTTT. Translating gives CATSRALIRDTNQPQHF.

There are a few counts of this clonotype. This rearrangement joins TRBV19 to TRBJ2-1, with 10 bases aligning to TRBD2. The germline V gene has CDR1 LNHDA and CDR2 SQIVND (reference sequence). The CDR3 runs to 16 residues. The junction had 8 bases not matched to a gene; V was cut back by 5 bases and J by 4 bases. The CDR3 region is CASSGRTSGNYNEQFF. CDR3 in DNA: TGTGCCAGTAGTGGGCGGACTAGCGGTAATTACAATGAGCAGTTCTTC.

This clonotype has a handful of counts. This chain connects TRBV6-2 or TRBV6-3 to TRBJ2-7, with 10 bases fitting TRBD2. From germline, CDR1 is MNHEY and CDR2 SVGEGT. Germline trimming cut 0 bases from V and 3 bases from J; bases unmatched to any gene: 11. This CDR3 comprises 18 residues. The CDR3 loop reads CASSYSASGSPRDYEQYF. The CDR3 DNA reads TGTGCCAGCAGTTACTCGGCTAGCGGGAGCCCCCGGGACTACGAGCAGTACTTC.

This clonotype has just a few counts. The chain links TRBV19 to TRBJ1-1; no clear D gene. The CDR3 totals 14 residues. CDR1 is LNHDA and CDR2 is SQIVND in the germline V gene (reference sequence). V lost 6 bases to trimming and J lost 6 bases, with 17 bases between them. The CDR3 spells CASSDRGDGAEAFF. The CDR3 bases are TGTGCCAGTAGCGACCGTGGGGATGGGGCTGAAGCTTTCTTT.

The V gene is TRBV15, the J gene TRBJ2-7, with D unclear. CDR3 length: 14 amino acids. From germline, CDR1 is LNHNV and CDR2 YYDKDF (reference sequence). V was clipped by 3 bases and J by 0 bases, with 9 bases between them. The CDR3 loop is CATSRVGSSYEQYF. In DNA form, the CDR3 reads TGTGCCACCAGCAGGGTGGGCAGCTCCTACGAGCAGTACTTC.

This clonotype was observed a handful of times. CDR3 residues: CASSSRDRVLNEQYV. For the CDR3, the DNA is TGTGCCAGCAGTTCCCGGGACAGGGTTTTGAACGAGCAGTACGTC. The chain is built from TRBV6-6 and TRBJ2-7; 9 bases align to TRBD1. Germline V CDR1 and CDR2: MNHNY, SVGAGI (reference sequence). V lost 4 bases to trimming and J lost 5 bases; unmatched junction nucleotides: 9. The CDR3 has 15 residues.

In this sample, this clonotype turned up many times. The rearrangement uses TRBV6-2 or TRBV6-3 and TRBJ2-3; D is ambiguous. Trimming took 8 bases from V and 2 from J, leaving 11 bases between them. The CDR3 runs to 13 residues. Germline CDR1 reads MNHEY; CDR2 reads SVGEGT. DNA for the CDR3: TGTGCCAGCCAAGGACGGTCCACAGATACGCAGTATTTT. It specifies CASQGRSTDTQYF.

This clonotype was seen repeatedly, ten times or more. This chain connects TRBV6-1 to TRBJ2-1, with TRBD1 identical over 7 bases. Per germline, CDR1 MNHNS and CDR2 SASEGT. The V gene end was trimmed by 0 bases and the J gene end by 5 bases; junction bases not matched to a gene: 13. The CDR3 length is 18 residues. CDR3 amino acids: CASSEASLQGQGDNEQFF. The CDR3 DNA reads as TGTGCCAGCAGTGAAGCTTCTCTACAGGGGCAGGGGGACAATGAGCAGTTCTTC.

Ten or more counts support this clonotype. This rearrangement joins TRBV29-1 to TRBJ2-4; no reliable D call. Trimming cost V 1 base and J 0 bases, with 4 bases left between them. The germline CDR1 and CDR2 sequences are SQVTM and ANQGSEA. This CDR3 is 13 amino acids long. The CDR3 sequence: CSVEGLAKNIQYF. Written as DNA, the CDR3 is TGCAGCGTTGAAGGGCTAGCCAAAAACATTCAGTACTTC.

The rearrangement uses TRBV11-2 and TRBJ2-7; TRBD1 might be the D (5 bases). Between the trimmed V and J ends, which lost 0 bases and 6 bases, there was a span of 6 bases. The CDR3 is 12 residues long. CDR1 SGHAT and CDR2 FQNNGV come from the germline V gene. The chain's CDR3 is CASSLEGAEQYV. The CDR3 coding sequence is TGTGCCAGCAGCTTAGAAGGGGCCGAGCAGTACGTC.

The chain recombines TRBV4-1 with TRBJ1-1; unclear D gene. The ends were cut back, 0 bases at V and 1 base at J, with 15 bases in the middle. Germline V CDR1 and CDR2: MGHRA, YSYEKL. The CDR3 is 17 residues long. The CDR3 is CASSQDGERAQNTEAFF. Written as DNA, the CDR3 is TGCGCCAGCAGCCAAGATGGAGAGAGAGCCCAGAACACTGAAGCTTTCTTT.

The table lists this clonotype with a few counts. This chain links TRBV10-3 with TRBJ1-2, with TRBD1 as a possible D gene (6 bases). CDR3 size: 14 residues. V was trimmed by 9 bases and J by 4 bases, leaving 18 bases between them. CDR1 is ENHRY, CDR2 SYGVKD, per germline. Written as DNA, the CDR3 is TGTGCCATATCGGGGGCCAGCGATGTCTATGGCTACACCTTC. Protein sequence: CAISGASDVYGYTF.

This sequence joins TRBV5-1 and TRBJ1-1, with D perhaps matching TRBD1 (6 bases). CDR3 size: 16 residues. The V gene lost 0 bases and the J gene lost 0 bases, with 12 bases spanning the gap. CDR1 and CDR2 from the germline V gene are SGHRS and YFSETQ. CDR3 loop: CASSLESTGLNTEAFF. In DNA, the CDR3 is TGCGCCAGCAGCTTGGAGTCTACAGGGCTGAACACTGAAGCTTTCTTT.

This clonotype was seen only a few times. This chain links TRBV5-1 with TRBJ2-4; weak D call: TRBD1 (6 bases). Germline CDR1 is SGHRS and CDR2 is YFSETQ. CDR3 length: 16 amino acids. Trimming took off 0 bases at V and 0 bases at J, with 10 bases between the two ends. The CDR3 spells CASSLVAGVAKNIQYF. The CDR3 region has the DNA TGCGCCAGCAGCTTGGTGGCAGGGGTAGCCAAAAACATTCAGTACTTC. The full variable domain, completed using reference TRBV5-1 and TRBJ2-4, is KAGVTQTPRYLIKTRGQQVTLSCSPISGHRSVSWYQQTPGQGLQFLFEYFSETQRNKGNFPGRFSGRQFSNSRSEMNVSTLELGDSALYLCASSLVAGVAKNIQYFGAGTRLSVL.

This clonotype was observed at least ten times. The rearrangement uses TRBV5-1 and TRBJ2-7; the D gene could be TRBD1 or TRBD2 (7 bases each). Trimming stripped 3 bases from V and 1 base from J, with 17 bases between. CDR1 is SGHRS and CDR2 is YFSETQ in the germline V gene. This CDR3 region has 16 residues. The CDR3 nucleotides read TGCGCCAGCAGCTCCCCGGGGAGGGACAGATCCTACGAGCAGTACTTC. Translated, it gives CASSSPGRDRSYEQYF.

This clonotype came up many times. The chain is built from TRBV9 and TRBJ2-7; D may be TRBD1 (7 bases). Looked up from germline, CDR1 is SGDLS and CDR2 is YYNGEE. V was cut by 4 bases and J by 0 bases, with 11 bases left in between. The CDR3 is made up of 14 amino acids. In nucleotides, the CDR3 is TGTGCCAGCAGCCGGCAGGGGGGCTCCTACGAGCAGTACTTC. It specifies CASSRQGGSYEQYF.

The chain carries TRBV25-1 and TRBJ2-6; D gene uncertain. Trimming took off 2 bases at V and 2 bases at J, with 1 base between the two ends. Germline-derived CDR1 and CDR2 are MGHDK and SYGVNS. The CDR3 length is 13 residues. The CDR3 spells CASSEAGANVLTF. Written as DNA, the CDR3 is TGTGCCAGCAGTGAAGCTGGGGCCAACGTCCTGACTTTC.

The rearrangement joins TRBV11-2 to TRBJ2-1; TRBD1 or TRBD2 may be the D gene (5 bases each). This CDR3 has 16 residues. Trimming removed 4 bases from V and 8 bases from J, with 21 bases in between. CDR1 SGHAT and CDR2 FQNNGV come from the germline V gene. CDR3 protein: CASSSFRSGALHEQFF. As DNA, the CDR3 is TGTGCCAGCAGCTCATTTCGGTCCGGGGCTTTGCATGAGCAGTTCTTC.

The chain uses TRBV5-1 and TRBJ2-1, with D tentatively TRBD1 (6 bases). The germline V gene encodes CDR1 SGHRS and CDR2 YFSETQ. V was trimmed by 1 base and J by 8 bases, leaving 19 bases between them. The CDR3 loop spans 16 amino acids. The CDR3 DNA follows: TGCGCCAGCAGCTTGCGTGGTCAGGGGTTCGTCGATGAGCAGTTCTTC. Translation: CASSLRGQGFVDEQFF.

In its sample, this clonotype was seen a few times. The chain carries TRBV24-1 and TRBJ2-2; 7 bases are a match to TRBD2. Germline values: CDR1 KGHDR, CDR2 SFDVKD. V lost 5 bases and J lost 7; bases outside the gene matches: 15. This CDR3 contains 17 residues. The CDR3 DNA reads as TGTGCCACCAGTGCCCAAGAAGGAGGGAGGGCCGTCGGGGAGCTGTTTTTT. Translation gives CATSAQEGGRAVGELFF.

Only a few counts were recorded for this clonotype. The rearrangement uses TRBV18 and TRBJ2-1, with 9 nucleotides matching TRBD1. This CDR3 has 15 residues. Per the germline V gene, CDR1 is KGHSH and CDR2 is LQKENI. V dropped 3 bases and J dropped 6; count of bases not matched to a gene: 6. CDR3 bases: TGTGCCAGCTCACCCCCGGACAGGGGAACCAATGAGCAGTTCTTC. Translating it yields CASSPPDRGTNEQFF.

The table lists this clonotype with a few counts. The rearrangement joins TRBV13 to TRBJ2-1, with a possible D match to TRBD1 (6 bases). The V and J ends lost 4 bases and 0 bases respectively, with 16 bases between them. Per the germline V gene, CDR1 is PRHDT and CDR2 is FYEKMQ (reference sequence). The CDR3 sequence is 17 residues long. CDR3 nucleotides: TGTGCCAGCAGCTCCGCGGACAGATTCGGCTCCTACAATGAGCAGTTCTTC. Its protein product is CASSSADRFGSYNEQFF.

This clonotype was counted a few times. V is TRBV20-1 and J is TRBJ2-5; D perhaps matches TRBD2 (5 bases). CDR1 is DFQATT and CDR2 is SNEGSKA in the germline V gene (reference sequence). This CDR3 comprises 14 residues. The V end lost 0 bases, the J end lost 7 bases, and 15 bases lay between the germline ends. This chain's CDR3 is CSARDFGDRGTQYF. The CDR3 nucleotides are TGCAGTGCTAGAGATTTCGGGGATCGGGGGACCCAGTACTTC.

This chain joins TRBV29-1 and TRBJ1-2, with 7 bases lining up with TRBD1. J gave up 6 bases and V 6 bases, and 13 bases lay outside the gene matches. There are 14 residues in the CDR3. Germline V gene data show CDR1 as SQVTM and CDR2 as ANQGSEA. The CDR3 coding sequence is TGCAGCGTCGGCGGACAGGCTGGCTCGGATGGCTACACCTTC. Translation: CSVGGQAGSDGYTF. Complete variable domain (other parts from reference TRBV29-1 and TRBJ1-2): SAVISQKPSRDICQRGTSLTIQCQVDSQVTMMFWYRQQPGQSLTLIATANQGSEATYESGFVIDKFPISRPNLTFSTLTVSNMSPEDSSIYLCSVGGQAGSDGYTFGSGTRLTVV.

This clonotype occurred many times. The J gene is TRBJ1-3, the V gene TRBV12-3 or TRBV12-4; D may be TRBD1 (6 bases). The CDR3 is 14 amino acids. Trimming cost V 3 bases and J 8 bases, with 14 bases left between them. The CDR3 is CASSFTGRSDTIYF. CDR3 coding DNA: TGTGCCAGCAGTTTCACAGGGCGCTCGGACACCATATATTTT.

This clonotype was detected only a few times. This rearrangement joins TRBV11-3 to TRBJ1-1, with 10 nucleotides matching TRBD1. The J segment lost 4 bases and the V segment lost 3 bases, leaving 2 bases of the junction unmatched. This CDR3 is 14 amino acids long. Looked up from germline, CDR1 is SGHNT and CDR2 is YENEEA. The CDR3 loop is CASSLWTGGTEAFF. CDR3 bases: TGTGCCAGCAGCTTGTGGACAGGGGGCACTGAAGCTTTCTTT.

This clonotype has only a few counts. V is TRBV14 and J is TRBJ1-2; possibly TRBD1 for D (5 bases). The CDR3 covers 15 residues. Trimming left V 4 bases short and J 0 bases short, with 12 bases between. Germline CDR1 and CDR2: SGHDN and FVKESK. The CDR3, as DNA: TGTGCCAGCAGCCTTATGGGACGGTCTAACTATGGCTACACCTTC. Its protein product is CASSLMGRSNYGYTF.